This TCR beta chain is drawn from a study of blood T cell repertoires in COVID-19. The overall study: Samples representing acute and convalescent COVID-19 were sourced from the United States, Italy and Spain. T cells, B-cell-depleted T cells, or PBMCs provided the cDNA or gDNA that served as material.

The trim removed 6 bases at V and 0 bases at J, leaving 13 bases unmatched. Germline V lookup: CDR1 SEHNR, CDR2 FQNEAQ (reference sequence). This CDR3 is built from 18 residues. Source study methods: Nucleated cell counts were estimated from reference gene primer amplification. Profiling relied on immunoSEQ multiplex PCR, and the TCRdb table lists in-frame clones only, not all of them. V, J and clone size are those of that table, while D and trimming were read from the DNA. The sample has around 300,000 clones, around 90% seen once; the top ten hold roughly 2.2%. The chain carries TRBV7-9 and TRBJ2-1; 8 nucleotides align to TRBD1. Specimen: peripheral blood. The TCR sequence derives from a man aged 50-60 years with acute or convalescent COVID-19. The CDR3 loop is CASSAGGGFVGSYNEQFF. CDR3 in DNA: TGTGCCAGCAGTGCAGGGGGCGGATTTGTAGGCTCCTACAATGAGCAGTTCTTC.